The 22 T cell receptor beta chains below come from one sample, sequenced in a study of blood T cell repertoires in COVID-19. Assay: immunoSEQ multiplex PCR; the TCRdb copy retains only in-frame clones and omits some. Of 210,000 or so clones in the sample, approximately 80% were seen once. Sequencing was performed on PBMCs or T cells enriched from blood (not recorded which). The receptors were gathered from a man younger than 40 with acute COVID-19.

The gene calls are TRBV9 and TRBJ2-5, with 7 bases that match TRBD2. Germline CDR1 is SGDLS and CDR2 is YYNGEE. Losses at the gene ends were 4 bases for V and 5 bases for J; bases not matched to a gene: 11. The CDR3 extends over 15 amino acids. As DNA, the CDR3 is TGTGCCAGCAGCCCGGGGGGTACAATTGAGGAGACCCAGTACTTC. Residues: CASSPGGTIEETQYF.

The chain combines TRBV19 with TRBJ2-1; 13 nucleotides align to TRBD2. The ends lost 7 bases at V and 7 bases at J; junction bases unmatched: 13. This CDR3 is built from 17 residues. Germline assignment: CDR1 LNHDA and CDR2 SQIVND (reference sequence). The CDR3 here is CASTTLQLAGGVNEQFF. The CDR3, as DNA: TGTGCCAGTACCACCCTCCAACTAGCGGGGGGGGTTAATGAGCAGTTCTTC.

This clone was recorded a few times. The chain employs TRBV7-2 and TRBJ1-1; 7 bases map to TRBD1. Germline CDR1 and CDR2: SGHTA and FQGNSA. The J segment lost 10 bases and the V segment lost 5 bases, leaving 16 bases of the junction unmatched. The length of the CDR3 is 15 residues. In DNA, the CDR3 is TGTGCCAGCAGCAAAAGACAGGGACCCTCCCGTGGAGCTTTCTTT. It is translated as CASSKRQGPSRGAFF.

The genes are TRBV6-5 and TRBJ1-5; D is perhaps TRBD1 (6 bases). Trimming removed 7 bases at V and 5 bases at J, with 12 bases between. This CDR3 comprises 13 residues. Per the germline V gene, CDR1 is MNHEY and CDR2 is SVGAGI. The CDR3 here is CASTLNRDQPQHF. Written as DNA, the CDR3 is TGTGCCAGCACTCTCAACAGGGATCAGCCCCAGCATTTT.

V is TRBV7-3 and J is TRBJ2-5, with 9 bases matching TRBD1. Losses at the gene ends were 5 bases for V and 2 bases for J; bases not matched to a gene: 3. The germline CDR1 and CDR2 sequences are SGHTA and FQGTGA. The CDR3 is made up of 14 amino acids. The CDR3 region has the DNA TGTGCCAGCAGCCAGACAGGGGGACAAGAGACCCAGTACTTC. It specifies CASSQTGGQETQYF. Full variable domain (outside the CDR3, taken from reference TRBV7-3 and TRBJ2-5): GAGVSQTPSNKVTEKGKYVELRCDPISGHTALYWYRQSLGQGPEFLIYFQGTGAADDSGLPNDRFFAVRPEGSVSTLKIQRTERGDSAVYLCASSQTGGQETQYFGPGTRLLVL.

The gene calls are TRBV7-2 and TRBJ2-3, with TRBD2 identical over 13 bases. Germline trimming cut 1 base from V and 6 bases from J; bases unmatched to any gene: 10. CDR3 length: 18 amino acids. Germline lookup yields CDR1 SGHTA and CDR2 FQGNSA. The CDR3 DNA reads TGTGCCAGCAGCTTAGAACTAGCGGGGGGGCCTAGGATGGATACGCAGTATTTT. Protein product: CASSLELAGGPRMDTQYF. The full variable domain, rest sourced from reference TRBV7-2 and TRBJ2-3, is GAGVSQSPSNKVTEKGKDVELRCDPISGHTALYWYRQSLGQGLEFLIYFQGNSAPDKSGLPSDRFSAERTGGSVSTLTIQRTQQEDSAVYLCASSLELAGGPRMDTQYFGPGTRLTVL.

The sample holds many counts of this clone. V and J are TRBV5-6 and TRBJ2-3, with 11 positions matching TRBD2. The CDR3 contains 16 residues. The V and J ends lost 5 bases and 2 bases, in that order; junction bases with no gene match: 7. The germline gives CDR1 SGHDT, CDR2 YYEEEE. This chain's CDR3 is CASSSPGLADTDTQYF. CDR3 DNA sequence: TGTGCCAGCAGTTCCCCGGGACTAGCGGACACAGATACGCAGTATTTT. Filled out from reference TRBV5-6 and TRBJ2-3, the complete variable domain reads DAGVTQSPTHLIKTRGQQVTLRCSPKSGHDTVSWYQQALGQGPQFIFQYYEEEERQRGNFPDRFSGHQFPNYSSELNVNALLLGDSALYLCASSSPGLADTDTQYFGPGTRLTVL.

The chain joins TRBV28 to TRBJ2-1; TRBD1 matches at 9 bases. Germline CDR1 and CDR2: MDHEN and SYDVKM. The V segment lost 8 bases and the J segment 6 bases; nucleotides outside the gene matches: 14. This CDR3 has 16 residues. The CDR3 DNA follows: TGTGCCAGCGGGGACCGCCCGGGACAGGGTACCAATGAGCAGTTCTTC. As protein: CASGDRPGQGTNEQFF. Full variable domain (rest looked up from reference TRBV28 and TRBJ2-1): DVKVTQSSRYLVKRTGEKVFLECVQDMDHENMFWYRQDPGLGLRLIYFSYDVKMKEKGDIPEGYSVSREKKERFSLILESASTNQTSMYLCASGDRPGQGTNEQFFGPGTRLTVL.

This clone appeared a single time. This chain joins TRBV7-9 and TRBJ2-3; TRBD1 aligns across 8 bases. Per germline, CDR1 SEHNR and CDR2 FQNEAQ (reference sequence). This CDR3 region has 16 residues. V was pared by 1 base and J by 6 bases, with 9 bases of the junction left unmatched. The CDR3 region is CASSLVGQVTGDTQYF. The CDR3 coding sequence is TGTGCCAGCAGCTTAGTGGGACAGGTTACAGGGGATACGCAGTATTTT.

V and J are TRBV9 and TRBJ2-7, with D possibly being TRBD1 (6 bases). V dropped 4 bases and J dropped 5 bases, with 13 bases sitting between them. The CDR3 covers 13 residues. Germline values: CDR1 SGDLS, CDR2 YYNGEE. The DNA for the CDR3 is TGTGCCAGCAGCCCTAGAACAGGGAACGAGCAGTACTTC. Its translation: CASSPRTGNEQYF.

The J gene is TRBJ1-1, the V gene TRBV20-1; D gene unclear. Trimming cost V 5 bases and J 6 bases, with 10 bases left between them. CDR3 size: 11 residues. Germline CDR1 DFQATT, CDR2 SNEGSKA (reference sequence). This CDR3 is CSALYRAEAFF. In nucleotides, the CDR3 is TGCAGTGCTCTTTACAGAGCTGAAGCTTTCTTT.

CDR3 bases: TGTGCCAGCAGCCCTTGGGGGGCAACTAATGAAAAACTGTTTTTT. Its translation: CASSPWGATNEKLFF. This chain joins TRBV9 and TRBJ1-4; perhaps TRBD1 as D (5 bases). V shed 4 bases and J shed 0 bases, with 10 bases lying between them. Germline V CDR1 and CDR2: SGDLS, YYNGEE. The CDR3 extends over 15 amino acids.

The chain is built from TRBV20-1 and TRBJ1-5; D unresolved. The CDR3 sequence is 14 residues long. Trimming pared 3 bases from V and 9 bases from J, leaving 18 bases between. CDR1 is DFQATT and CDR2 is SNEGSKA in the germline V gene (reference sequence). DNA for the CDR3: TGCAGTGCTAGTGTGGCAGGACTCGATCGGCCCCAGCATTTT. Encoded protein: CSASVAGLDRPQHF.

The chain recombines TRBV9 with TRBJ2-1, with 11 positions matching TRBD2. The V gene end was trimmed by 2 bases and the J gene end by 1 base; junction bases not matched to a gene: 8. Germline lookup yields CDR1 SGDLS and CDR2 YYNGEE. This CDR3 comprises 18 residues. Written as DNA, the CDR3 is TGTGCCAGCAGCGTGGGTAGCGGGGGGGCAACGTCCTACAATGAGCAGTTCTTC. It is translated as CASSVGSGGATSYNEQFF.

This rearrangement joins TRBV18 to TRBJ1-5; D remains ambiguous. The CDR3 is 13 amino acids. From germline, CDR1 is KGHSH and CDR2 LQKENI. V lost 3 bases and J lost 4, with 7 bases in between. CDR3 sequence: CASSPSSNQPQHF. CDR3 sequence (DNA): TGTGCCAGCTCACCTAGTTCTAATCAGCCCCAGCATTTT.

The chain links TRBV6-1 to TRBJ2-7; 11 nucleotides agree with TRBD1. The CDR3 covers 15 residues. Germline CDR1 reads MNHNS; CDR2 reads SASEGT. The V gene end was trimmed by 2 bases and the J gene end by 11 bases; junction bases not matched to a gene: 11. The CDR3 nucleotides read TGTGCCAGCAGTGAATCCTCCGGGACAGGGGGACGAGAGTACTTC. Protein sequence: CASSESSGTGGREYF.

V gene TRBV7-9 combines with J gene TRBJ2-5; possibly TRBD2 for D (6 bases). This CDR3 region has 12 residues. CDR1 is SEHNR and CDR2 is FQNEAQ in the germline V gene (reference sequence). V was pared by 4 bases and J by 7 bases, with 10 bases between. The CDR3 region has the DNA TGTGCCAGCAGCTCCCTGGGGGGGACCCAGTACTTC. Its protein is CASSSLGGTQYF.

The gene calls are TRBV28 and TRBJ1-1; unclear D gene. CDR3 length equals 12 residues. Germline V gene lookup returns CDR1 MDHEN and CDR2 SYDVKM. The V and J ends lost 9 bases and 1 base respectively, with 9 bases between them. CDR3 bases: TGTGCCAGTGAGCGTCAGAACACTGAAGCTTTCTTT. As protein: CASERQNTEAFF.

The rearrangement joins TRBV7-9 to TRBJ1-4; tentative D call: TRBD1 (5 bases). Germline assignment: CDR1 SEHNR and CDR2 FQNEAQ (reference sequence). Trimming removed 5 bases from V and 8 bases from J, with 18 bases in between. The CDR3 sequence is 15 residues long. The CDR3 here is CASSPDPSRVEKLFF. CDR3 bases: TGTGCCAGCAGCCCAGACCCAAGCAGGGTCGAAAAACTGTTTTTT.

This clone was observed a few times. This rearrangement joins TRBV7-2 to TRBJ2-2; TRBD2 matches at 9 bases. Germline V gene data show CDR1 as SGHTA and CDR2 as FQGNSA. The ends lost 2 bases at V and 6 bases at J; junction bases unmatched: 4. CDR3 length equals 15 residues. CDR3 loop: CASSLRLAASGELFF. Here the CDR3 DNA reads TGTGCCAGCAGCTTAAGACTAGCGGCATCCGGGGAGCTGTTTTTT.

Written as DNA, the CDR3 is TGTGCCAGCAGACAGGGGGCAGCCACTGAAGCTTTCTTT. It encodes CASRQGAATEAFF. The V and J genes are TRBV6-5 and TRBJ1-1, with 9 bases lining up with TRBD1. V lost 6 bases and J lost 4; bases outside the gene matches: 3. This CDR3 is 13 amino acids long. The germline gives CDR1 MNHEY, CDR2 SVGAGI.

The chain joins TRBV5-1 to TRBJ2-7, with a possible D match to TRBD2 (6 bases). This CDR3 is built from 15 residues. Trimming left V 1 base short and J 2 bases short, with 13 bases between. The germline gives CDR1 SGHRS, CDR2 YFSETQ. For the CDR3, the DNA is TGCGCCAGCAGCTTGCAGGGACTGAACACCTACGAGCAGTACTTC. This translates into CASSLQGLNTYEQYF.